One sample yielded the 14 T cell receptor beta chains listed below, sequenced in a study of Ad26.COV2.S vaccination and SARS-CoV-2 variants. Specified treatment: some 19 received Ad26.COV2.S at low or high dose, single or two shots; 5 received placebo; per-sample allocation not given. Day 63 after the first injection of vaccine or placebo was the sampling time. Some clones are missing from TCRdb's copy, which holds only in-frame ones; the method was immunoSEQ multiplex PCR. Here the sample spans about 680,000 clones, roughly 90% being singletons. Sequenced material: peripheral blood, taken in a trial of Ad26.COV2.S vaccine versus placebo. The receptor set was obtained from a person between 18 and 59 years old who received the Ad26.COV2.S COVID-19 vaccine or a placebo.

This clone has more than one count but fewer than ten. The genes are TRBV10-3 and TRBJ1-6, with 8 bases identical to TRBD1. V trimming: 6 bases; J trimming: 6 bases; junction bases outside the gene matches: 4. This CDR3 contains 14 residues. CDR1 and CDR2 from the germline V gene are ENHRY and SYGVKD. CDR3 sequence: CAIRGQGSNSPLHF. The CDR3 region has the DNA TGTGCCATCAGAGGACAGGGAAGTAATTCACCCCTCCACTTT.

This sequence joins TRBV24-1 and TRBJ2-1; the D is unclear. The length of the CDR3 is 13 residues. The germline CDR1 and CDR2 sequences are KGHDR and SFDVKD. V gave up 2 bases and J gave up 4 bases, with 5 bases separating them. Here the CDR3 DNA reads TGTGCCACCAGTGATTCCGTTTACAATGAGCAGTTCTTC. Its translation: CATSDSVYNEQFF.

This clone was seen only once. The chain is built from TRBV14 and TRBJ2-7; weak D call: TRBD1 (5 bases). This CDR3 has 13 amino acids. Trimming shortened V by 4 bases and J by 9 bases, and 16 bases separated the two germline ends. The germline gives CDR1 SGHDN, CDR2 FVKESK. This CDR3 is CASSPAGGQGQYF. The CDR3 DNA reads TGTGCCAGCAGCCCTGCTGGTGGTCAGGGGCAGTACTTC. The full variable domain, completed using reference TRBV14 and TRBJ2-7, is EAGVTQFPSHSVIEKGQTVTLRCDPISGHDNLYWYRRVMGKEIKFLLHFVKESKQDESGMPNNRFLAERTGGTYSTLKVQPAELEDSGVYFCASSPAGGQGQYFGPGTRLTVT.

CDR3: CASSLGEKETQYF. The CDR3 DNA is TGTGCCAGCTCACTCGGTGAGAAAGAGACCCAGTACTTC. The chain combines TRBV18 with TRBJ2-5; D is uncertain. The V gene lost 4 bases and the J gene lost 3 bases, with 9 bases spanning the gap. Germline V gives CDR1 KGHSH, CDR2 LQKENI. CDR3 length equals 13 residues.

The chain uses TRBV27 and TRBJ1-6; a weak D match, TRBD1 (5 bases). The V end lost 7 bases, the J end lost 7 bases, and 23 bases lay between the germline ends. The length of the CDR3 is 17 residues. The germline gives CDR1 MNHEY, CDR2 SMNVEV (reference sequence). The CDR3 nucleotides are TGTGCCAGCATTAGGACGGGGACCTTCCTTAGGAATTCACCCCTCCACTTT. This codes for CASIRTGTFLRNSPLHF.

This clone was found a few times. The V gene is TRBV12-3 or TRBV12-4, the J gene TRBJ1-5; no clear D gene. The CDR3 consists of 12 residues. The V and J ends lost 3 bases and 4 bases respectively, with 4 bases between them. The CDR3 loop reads CASSFANQPQHF. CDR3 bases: TGTGCCAGCAGTTTCGCGAATCAGCCCCAGCATTTT.

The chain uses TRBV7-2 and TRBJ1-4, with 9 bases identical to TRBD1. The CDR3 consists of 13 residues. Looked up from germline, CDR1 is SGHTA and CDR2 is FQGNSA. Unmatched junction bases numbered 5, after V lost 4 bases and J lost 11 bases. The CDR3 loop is CASSSGQGGKLFF. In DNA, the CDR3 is TGTGCCAGCAGCTCGGGACAGGGAGGGAAACTGTTTTTT. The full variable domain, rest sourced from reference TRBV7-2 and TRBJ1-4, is GAGVSQSPSNKVTEKGKDVELRCDPISGHTALYWYRQSLGQGLEFLIYFQGNSAPDKSGLPSDRFSAERTGGSVSTLTIQRTQQEDSAVYLCASSSGQGGKLFFGSGTQLSVL.

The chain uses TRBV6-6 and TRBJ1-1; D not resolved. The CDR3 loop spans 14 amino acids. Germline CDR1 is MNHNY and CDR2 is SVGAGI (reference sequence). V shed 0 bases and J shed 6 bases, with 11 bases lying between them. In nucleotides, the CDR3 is TGTGCCAGCAGTTACTCCACAGCCACCCCTGAAGCTTTCTTT. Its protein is CASSYSTATPEAFF.

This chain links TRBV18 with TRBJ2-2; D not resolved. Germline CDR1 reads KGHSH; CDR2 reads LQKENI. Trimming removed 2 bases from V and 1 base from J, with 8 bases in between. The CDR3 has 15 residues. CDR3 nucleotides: TGTGCCAGCTCACCATATAGGGAGAACACCGGGGAGCTGTTTTTT. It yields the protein CASSPYRENTGELFF.

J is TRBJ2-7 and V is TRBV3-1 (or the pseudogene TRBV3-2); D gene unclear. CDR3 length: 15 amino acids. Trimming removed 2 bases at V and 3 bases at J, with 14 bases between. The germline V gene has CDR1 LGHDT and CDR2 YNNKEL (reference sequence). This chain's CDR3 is CASSQRVSTVYEQYF. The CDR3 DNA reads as TGTGCCAGCAGCCAAAGGGTCTCCACGGTCTACGAGCAGTACTTC.

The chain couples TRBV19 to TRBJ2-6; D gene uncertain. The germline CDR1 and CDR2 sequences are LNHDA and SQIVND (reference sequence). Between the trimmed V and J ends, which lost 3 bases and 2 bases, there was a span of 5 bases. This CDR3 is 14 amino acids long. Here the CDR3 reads CASSINPGANVLTF. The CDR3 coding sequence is TGTGCCAGTAGTATTAACCCTGGGGCCAACGTCCTGACTTTC.

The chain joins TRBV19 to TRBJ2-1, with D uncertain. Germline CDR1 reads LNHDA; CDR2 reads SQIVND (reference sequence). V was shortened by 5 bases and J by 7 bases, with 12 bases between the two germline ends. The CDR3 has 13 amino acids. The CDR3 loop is CASSPQSGNEQFF. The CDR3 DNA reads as TGTGCCAGTAGTCCACAGAGTGGGAATGAGCAGTTCTTC.

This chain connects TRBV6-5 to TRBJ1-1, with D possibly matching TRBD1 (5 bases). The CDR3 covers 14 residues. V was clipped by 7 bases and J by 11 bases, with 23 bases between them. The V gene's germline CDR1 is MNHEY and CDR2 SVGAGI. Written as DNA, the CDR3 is TGTGCCAGCACTTTTGCAAACAACGGGGGGGATGCTTTCTTT. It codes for CASTFANNGGDAFF.

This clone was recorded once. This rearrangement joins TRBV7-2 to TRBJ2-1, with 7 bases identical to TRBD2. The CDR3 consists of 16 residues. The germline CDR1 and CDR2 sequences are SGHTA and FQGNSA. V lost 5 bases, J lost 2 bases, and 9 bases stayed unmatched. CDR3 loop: CASSISSGGAYNEQFF. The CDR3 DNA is TGTGCCAGCAGCATATCTAGCGGCGGTGCCTACAATGAGCAGTTCTTC.